This TCR beta chain was identified during a study of blood T cell repertoires in COVID-19. Study-level information: Acute-phase and convalescent COVID-19 samples originated in the United States, Italy and Spain. Sample material is recorded as cDNA or gDNA derived from T cells, B-cell-depleted T cells, or PBMCs.

Authors' analysis steps: From reference gene primer amplification, estimates of nucleated cell counts were derived. Only in-frame clones appear in the TCRdb table, and some are missing; sequencing was by immunoSEQ multiplex PCR. V, J and clone size derive from that table, while D and trimming were established from the DNA sequence. The repertoire holds around 64,000 clones, with roughly nine tenths as singletons. Trimming at V came to 6 bases and at J to 4 bases, leaving 4 bases not matched to a gene. Germline assignment: CDR1 SQVTM and CDR2 ANQGSEA. This CDR3 spans 13 amino acids. This receptor was taken from a man older than 75 in a cohort sampled during active COVID-19. The chain recombines TRBV29-1 with TRBJ1-5; 9 bases match TRBD1. Sequencing input: peripheral blood. The CDR3 protein is CSVGTGINQPQHF. CDR3 DNA: TGCAGCGTGGGGACAGGGATTAATCAGCCCCAGCATTTT.